This passage covers 15 T cell receptor beta chains from one sample sequenced in a study of regulatory T cells in long-lasting Graves disease. Arm-PCR of CDR3 regions and iRepertoire HTBI primers were the basis on which TCR beta libraries were built. TCRdb redid the calling of the multiplex PCR reads with MiXCR, one entry per CDR3 protein. There are a few hundred thousand distinct CDR3 sequences in the sample; roughly 25% occur only once, and roughly a quarter lies in the top ten. Time point defined: persistent/refractory GD, antithyroid drugs over 5 years with positive TRAb. Isolated PBMC RNA provided the starting material for the TCR library. Source: peripheral blood mononuclear cells (PBMCs), taken when the disease was refractory, from a patient treated with antithyroid drugs. Source of these receptors: a woman aged 40 to 50 with Graves disease.

This clonotype was detected many times. V usage is TRBV7-9 and J usage is TRBJ2-7; TRBD2 is a possible D gene (7 bases). Germline CDR1 SEHNR, CDR2 FQNEAQ (reference sequence). With 0 bases removed from V and 0 bases from J, the gap between germline ends came to 12 bases. CDR3 length equals 16 residues. In DNA, the CDR3 is TGTGCCAGCAGCTTAGCCGTGGGAGGGGGCTCCTACGAGCAGTACTTC. Protein product: CASSLAVGGGSYEQYF. Full variable domain (outside the CDR3, taken from reference TRBV7-9 and TRBJ2-7): DTGVSQNPRHKITKRGQNVTFRCDPISEHNRLYWYRQTLGQGPEFLTYFQNEAQLEKSRLLSDRFSAERPKGSFSTLEIQRTEQGDSAMYLCASSLAVGGGSYEQYFGPGTRLTVT.

This clonotype was observed at least ten times. This rearrangement joins TRBV28 to TRBJ1-4, with D possibly TRBD1 on 5 matching bases. This CDR3 spans 15 amino acids. V was pared by 3 bases and J by 4 bases, with 12 bases between. The germline V gene has CDR1 MDHEN and CDR2 SYDVKM. The CDR3 coding sequence is TGTGCCAGCAGTTTTGGGGGTTTCGGTAATGAAAAACTGTTTTTT. Its protein is CASSFGGFGNEKLFF.

The rearrangement uses TRBV20-1 and TRBJ1-6; weak D call: TRBD1 (6 bases). The CDR3 is made up of 15 amino acids. Trimming removed 5 bases at V and 6 bases at J, with 17 bases between. The germline V gene has CDR1 DFQATT and CDR2 SNEGSKA (reference sequence). CDR3 nucleotides: TGCAGTGCTTCCCCCGGGGGCGTGGGTAATTCACCCCTCCACTTT. Encoded protein: CSASPGGVGNSPLHF.

The genes are TRBV9 and TRBJ2-2; no firm D call. Trimming left V 2 bases short and J 6 bases short, with 5 bases between. The CDR3 length is 12 residues. Germline V CDR1 and CDR2: SGDLS, YYNGEE. The CDR3 protein is CASSVRSGELFF. The CDR3 DNA reads as TGTGCCAGCAGCGTGCGGTCCGGGGAGCTGTTTTTT.

Ten or more counts support this clonotype. This rearrangement joins TRBV2 to TRBJ2-4, with a weak D call TRBD1 (5 bases). Germline lookup yields CDR1 SNHLY and CDR2 FYNNEI. The CDR3 extends over 14 amino acids. V lost 3 bases, J lost 8 bases, and 14 bases lay in between. CDR3 amino acids: CASSDVGDLDIQYF. CDR3 sequence (DNA): TGTGCCAGCAGTGACGTAGGGGATCTGGACATTCAGTACTTC.

The chain recombines TRBV30 with TRBJ1-3; D possibly corresponds to TRBD1 (5 bases). V gave up 5 bases and J gave up 5 bases, with 19 bases separating them. The CDR3 length is 15 residues. The germline V gene has CDR1 GTSNPN and CDR2 SVGIG (reference sequence). CDR3 in DNA: TGTGCCTGGGGTCTCGACAGAGGGAAAAGAAACACCATATATTTT. Translated: CAWGLDRGKRNTIYF.

Concerning this clonotype: With a much larger clone just one base away, this may be a read error. This chain joins TRBV6-1 and TRBJ2-5; 8 nucleotides align to TRBD1. The CDR3 is 14 residues long. The germline CDR1 and CDR2 sequences are MNHNS and SASEGT. V lost 6 bases, J lost 0 bases, and 3 bases stayed unmatched. CDR3 DNA: TGTGCCAGCAGGAGGGACAGGTACCAAGAGACCCAGTACTTC. Translating gives CASRRDRYQETQYF.

Regarding this clonotype: A much larger clone differs by one base, so this may be a read error. The genes are TRBV6-1 and TRBJ2-5; 8 nucleotides line up with TRBD2. Per the germline V gene, CDR1 is MNHNS and CDR2 is SASEGT. This CDR3 is built from 16 residues. Here the CDR3 DNA reads TGTGCCAGCAGTCCCCGCTTCGGGAGGGGACAAGAGACCCGGTACTTC. Protein product: CASSPRFGRGQETRYF.

This clonotype was found many times. The chain carries TRBV2 and TRBJ1-5; tentatively, D is TRBD1 (5 bases). Germline loops: CDR1 SNHLY, CDR2 FYNNEI. The CDR3 totals 13 residues. V lost 8 bases and J 0 bases, leaving 8 bases between the germline ends. Written as DNA, the CDR3 is TGTGCCAGCGGGGGGGATAGCAATCAGCCCCAGCATTTT. Translated: CASGGDSNQPQHF.

The chain carries TRBV5-1 and TRBJ1-1; the match to TRBD1 covers 7 bases. The CDR3 extends over 15 amino acids. The germline gives CDR1 SGHRS, CDR2 YFSETQ. V shed 0 bases and J 3 bases; nucleotides not matched to a gene: 5. The CDR3 nucleotides are TGCGCCAGCAGCTTGGAGACAGGGATATACACTGAAGCTTTCTTT. Translating gives CASSLETGIYTEAFF. The variable domain in full, with the rest retrieved from reference TRBV5-1 and TRBJ1-1, is KAGVTQTPRYLIKTRGQQVTLSCSPISGHRSVSWYQQTPGQGLQFLFEYFSETQRNKGNFPGRFSGRQFSNSRSEMNVSTLELGDSALYLCASSLETGIYTEAFFGQGTRLTVV.

The chain links TRBV7-6 to TRBJ2-2; D may be TRBD1 (5 bases). Between the trimmed V and J ends, which lost 1 base and 4 bases, there was a span of 16 bases. CDR3 length equals 17 residues. The germline CDR1 and CDR2 sequences are SGHVS and FNYEAQ. CDR3 sequence: CASSLVRALTGTGELFF. CDR3 DNA sequence: TGTGCCAGCAGCTTAGTCAGGGCACTAACTGGCACCGGGGAGCTGTTTTTT. The whole variable domain, filled in from reference TRBV7-6 and TRBJ2-2, reads GAGVSQSPRYKVTKRGQDVALRCDPISGHVSLYWYRQALGQGPEFLTYFNYEAQQDKSGLPNDRFSAERPEGSISTLTIQRTEQRDSAMYRCASSLVRALTGTGELFFGEGSRLTVL.

This clonotype was observed at least ten times. The V and J genes are TRBV12-3 or TRBV12-4 and TRBJ2-7; TRBD2 matches 7 bases. V gave up 5 bases and J gave up 0 bases; unmatched junction bases: 4. CDR3 length: 14 amino acids. The CDR3 sequence: CASSRAGSSYEQYF. The DNA of the CDR3 is TGTGCCAGCAGTCGAGCGGGGAGCTCCTACGAGCAGTACTTC.

There are a few counts of this clonotype. The chain links TRBV20-1 to TRBJ1-1; TRBD1 matches 7 bases. CDR1 is DFQATT and CDR2 is SNEGSKA in the germline V gene (reference sequence). The V gene end was trimmed by 5 bases and the J gene end by 5 bases; junction bases not matched to a gene: 11. This CDR3 is built from 14 residues. The CDR3 DNA reads TGCAGTGCTCAACAGACAGGGCTGGGGACTGAAGCTTTCTTT. This gives the protein CSAQQTGLGTEAFF.

This clonotype appeared a few times. This chain connects TRBV20-1 to TRBJ2-3, with TRBD1 as a possible D gene (6 bases). This CDR3 is 13 amino acids long. V shed 5 bases and J shed 0 bases, with 9 bases lying between them. Germline V gives CDR1 DFQATT, CDR2 SNEGSKA (reference sequence). CDR3 nucleotides: TGCAGTGCTGGGGGCCCGAGCACAGATACGCAGTATTTT. Translating gives CSAGGPSTDTQYF.

In its sample, this clonotype was seen a few times. The V gene is TRBV6-1, the J gene TRBJ2-2; 10 positions match TRBD2. The germline V gene has CDR1 MNHNS and CDR2 SASEGT. The junction had 7 bases not matched to a gene; V was cut back by 7 bases and J by 5 bases. This CDR3 contains 15 residues. CDR3 in amino acids: CASTLLAGDTGELFF. For the CDR3, the DNA is TGTGCCAGCACACTTCTAGCGGGAGATACCGGGGAGCTGTTTTTT.